The 32 T cell receptor beta chains below come from one sample, sequenced in a study of patients and donors after allogeneic stem cell transplantation. One entry per CDR3 protein, called by TCRdb with MiXCR from the RT-PCR reads. Among about a million distinct CDR3 sequences listed, roughly 18% were seen once. The sequenced material came from blood, either unsorted or a sorted T cell fraction (not recorded which). These receptors were collected from a human donor who was either an allogeneic HSCT recipient or a stem cell or donor lymphocyte infusion donor (not recorded which). It is not recorded whose cells these are; they may come from a transplant donor.

This clonotype came up a few times. The rearrangement joins TRBV5-1 to TRBJ2-2; 7 bases are a match to TRBD1. CDR3 length equals 15 residues. Germline V gene lookup returns CDR1 SGHRS and CDR2 YFSETQ. V lost 4 bases and J lost 4; bases outside the gene matches: 7. CDR3 DNA: TGCGCCAGCAGCATAGGGGGCGCGGGCACCGGGGAGCTGTTTTTT. Its protein product is CASSIGGAGTGELFF.

V usage is TRBV3-1 and J usage is TRBJ2-3; TRBD2 agrees at 9 bases. Germline CDR1 is LGHDT and CDR2 is YNNKEL (reference sequence). V trimming: 1 base; J trimming: 1 base; junction bases outside the gene matches: 9. The CDR3 consists of 18 residues. In DNA, the CDR3 is TGTGCCAGCAGCCAAGTGGTTAGCGGGAGTTCGCGCACAGATACGCAGTATTTT. Protein product: CASSQVVSGSSRTDTQYF.

This clonotype has just a few counts. This rearrangement joins TRBV6-5 to TRBJ2-1; TRBD2 matches 8 bases. Looked up from germline, CDR1 is MNHEY and CDR2 is SVGAGI. J was trimmed by 5 bases and V by 1 base; bases with no gene match: 7. This CDR3 comprises 16 residues. The CDR3 loop is CASSYFGGGLNNEQFF. In nucleotides, the CDR3 is TGTGCCAGCAGTTACTTTGGCGGGGGGCTGAACAATGAGCAGTTCTTC.

A few counts support this clonotype. The junction differs from germline at one of its ends, possibly a read error. The chain joins TRBV7-2 to TRBJ2-7; 9 bases are a match to TRBD1. The CDR3 loop spans 13 amino acids. The germline CDR1 and CDR2 sequences are SGHTA and FQGNSA. For the CDR3, the DNA is TGTGCCAGCAGCCCAATCACCGGGACAGGGACAATCTTC. Translating it yields CASSPITGTGTIF. The whole variable domain, filled in from reference TRBV7-2 and TRBJ2-7, reads GAGVSQSPSNKVTEKGKDVELRCDPISGHTALYWYRQSLGQGLEFLIYFQGNSAPDKSGLPSDRFSAERTGGSVSTLTIQRTQQEDSAVYLCASSPITGTGTIFGPGTRLTVT.

This rearrangement joins TRBV12-5 to TRBJ2-7; D gene unclear. The CDR3 runs 20 residues. V was clipped by 0 bases and J by 5 bases, with 29 bases between them. Germline V gene sequence: CDR1 LGHNT, CDR2 FRNRAP. CDR3 bases: TGTGCTAGTGGTTTGGTATACCGTCATGGTACTACTGAATCTACCCACGAGCAGTACTTC. Translation gives CASGLVYRHGTTESTHEQYF. The full variable domain, with the rest looked up from reference TRBV12-5 and TRBJ2-7, is DARVTQTPRHKVTEMGQEVTMRCQPILGHNTVFWYRQTMMQGLELLAYFRNRAPLDDSGMPKDRFSAEMPDATLATLKIQPSEPRDSAVYFCASGLVYRHGTTESTHEQYFGPGTRLTVT.

The genes are TRBV4-2 and TRBJ2-1, with 12 bases fitting TRBD2. Trimming removed 4 bases from V and 10 bases from J; junction bases left unmatched: 5. The length of the CDR3 is 14 residues. The V gene's germline CDR1 is LGHNA and CDR2 YNFKEQ. This chain's CDR3 is CASSRLAGDREQFF. The CDR3 DNA reads TGTGCCAGCAGCCGACTAGCGGGAGATCGAGAGCAGTTCTTC.

This clonotype has a count of ten or more. This chain uses TRBV7-8 with TRBJ2-1; D gene unclear. Germline V lookup: CDR1 SGHVS, CDR2 FQNEAQ. The CDR3 spans 13 residues. The V end was cut by 2 bases, the J end by 8 bases, with 10 bases between. The CDR3 DNA follows: TGTGCCAGCAGCTTAAGTCCGTTACATGAGCAGTTCTTC. This codes for CASSLSPLHEQFF.

There are a few counts of this clonotype. The rearrangement uses TRBV20-1 and TRBJ2-2; D possibly corresponds to TRBD2 (5 bases). The V end lost 0 bases, the J end lost 3 bases, and 20 bases lay between the germline ends. The V gene's germline CDR1 is DFQATT and CDR2 SNEGSKA (reference sequence). The CDR3 runs to 18 residues. Written as DNA, the CDR3 is TGCAGTGCTAGAGATTATTCGTCGGCCAGCGGCTACACCGGGGAGCTGTTTTTT. Translation: CSARDYSSASGYTGELFF.

This clonotype was counted between two and nine times. The rearrangement joins TRBV10-3 to TRBJ2-1, with 16 bases lining up with TRBD2. The CDR3 is 17 residues long. With V trimmed by 11 bases and J by 4 bases, 11 bases remained unmatched. Germline V gives CDR1 ENHRY, CDR2 SYGVKD. CDR3 protein: CAAGKTGLAGGYNEQFF. The CDR3 DNA reads as TGTGCCGCCGGGAAGACGGGACTAGCGGGGGGGTACAATGAGCAGTTCTTC.

This clonotype has more than one count but fewer than ten. This chain joins TRBV6-5 and TRBJ1-2, with D hard to call. The germline V and J ends were trimmed by 0 bases and 7 bases, with 18 bases remaining between them. This CDR3 is built from 16 residues. From germline, CDR1 is MNHEY and CDR2 SVGAGI. The CDR3 DNA sequence: TGTGCCAGCAGTTACTCGGGTCTAGCAGGATGGTCTGGCTACACCTTC. Amino acid sequence: CASSYSGLAGWSGYTF.

The chain links TRBV20-1 to TRBJ1-4, with D perhaps matching TRBD1 (6 bases). The germline gives CDR1 DFQATT, CDR2 SNEGSKA (reference sequence). This CDR3 is 16 amino acids long. Trimming removed 1 base from V and 7 bases from J, with 19 bases in between. This CDR3 is CSARGGQGLLIEKLFF. Written as DNA, the CDR3 is TGCAGTGCTAGAGGGGGGCAGGGCCTTTTGATTGAAAAACTGTTTTTT.

This clonotype was recorded at least ten times. This sequence joins TRBV12-3 or TRBV12-4 and TRBJ1-5; maybe TRBD1 (5 bases). This CDR3 comprises 14 residues. V was shortened by 6 bases and J by 7 bases, with 16 bases between the two germline ends. The CDR3 is CASSNQGGGQPQHF. The CDR3 region has the DNA TGTGCCAGCAGCAACCAGGGTGGGGGGCAGCCCCAGCATTTT.

This clonotype was seen repeatedly, ten times or more. The V and J genes are TRBV7-9 and TRBJ2-1; 8 bases match TRBD2. CDR1 is SEHNR, CDR2 FQNEAQ, per germline (reference sequence). This CDR3 spans 16 amino acids. V shed 3 bases and J 9 bases; nucleotides not matched to a gene: 13. CDR3: CASSLASGRFEGEQFF. For the CDR3, the DNA is TGTGCCAGCAGCTTGGCTAGCGGGCGGTTTGAGGGTGAGCAGTTCTTC.

This clonotype was detected only a few times. The J gene is TRBJ1-2, the V gene TRBV5-1; 10 bases agree with TRBD1. The V gene's germline CDR1 is SGHRS and CDR2 YFSETQ. The CDR3 covers 16 residues. J was trimmed by 8 bases and V by 3 bases; bases with no gene match: 13. The chain's CDR3 is CASSSARQGAREGYTF. The CDR3 nucleotides read TGCGCCAGCAGCTCGGCTCGACAGGGGGCAAGAGAGGGCTACACCTTC.

V gene TRBV5-1 combines with J gene TRBJ2-7, with 9 positions matching TRBD2. The V segment lost 1 base and the J segment 4 bases; nucleotides outside the gene matches: 21. This CDR3 region has 20 residues. Germline CDR1 is SGHRS and CDR2 is YFSETQ. This CDR3 reads CASSLRQGSRKREDVYEQYF. The CDR3 DNA follows: TGCGCCAGCAGCTTGAGGCAGGGTAGTAGGAAGCGGGAGGACGTGTACGAGCAGTACTTC.

The chain joins TRBV7-9 to TRBJ1-4; no clear D. Germline V gives CDR1 SEHNR, CDR2 FQNEAQ (reference sequence). This CDR3 has 12 residues. Trimming took 10 bases from V and 5 from J, leaving 11 bases between them. CDR3 sequence (DNA): TGTGCCACCCGTAGAGGGAATGAAAAACTGTTTTTT. Translation: CATRRGNEKLFF.

This clonotype turned up a few times. The V call is TRBV11-2, the J call TRBJ2-4, with D tentatively TRBD2 (6 bases). V was pared by 4 bases and J by 12 bases, with 19 bases between. The CDR3 is 14 residues long. CDR1 is SGHAT and CDR2 is FQNNGV in the germline V gene. CDR3: CASSYLTAGIAQYF. CDR3 in DNA: TGTGCCAGCAGCTACCTCACTGCGGGGATCGCTCAGTACTTC.

This clonotype came up a few times. The chain is built from TRBV29-1 and TRBJ1-5, with 9 bases that match TRBD1. From germline, CDR1 is SQVTM and CDR2 ANQGSEA. Trimming cost V 6 bases and J 5 bases; bases outside gene matches: 2. The CDR3 sequence is 12 residues long. Here the CDR3 DNA reads TGCAGCGTATGGGACAGGGATCAGCCCCAGCATTTT. Protein sequence: CSVWDRDQPQHF.

The chain carries TRBV29-1 and TRBJ2-1; D is perhaps TRBD2 (6 bases). The CDR3 has 12 residues. Deletions cut 4 bases from V and 6 bases from J, with 10 bases between. CDR1 and CDR2 from the germline V gene are SQVTM and ANQGSEA. The CDR3 region has the DNA TGCAGCGTTGGACCCGGGGGCAATGAGCAGTTCTTC. Amino acid sequence: CSVGPGGNEQFF.

This clonotype appeared a few times. The chain combines TRBV27 with TRBJ1-6; unclear D gene. The V gene lost 4 bases and the J gene lost 9 bases, with 19 bases spanning the gap. CDR1 is MNHEY, CDR2 SMNVEV, per germline (reference sequence). The CDR3 length is 16 residues. The CDR3 loop reads CASSSILRAKRSPLHF. For the CDR3, the DNA is TGTGCCAGCAGTTCTATACTCCGGGCTAAGCGTTCACCCCTCCACTTT.

The V call is TRBV4-2, the J call TRBJ2-3, with D tentatively TRBD2 (6 bases). Between the trimmed V and J ends, which lost 7 bases and 0 bases, there was a span of 14 bases. CDR1 is LGHNA, CDR2 YNFKEQ, per germline. The CDR3 has 15 amino acids. CDR3: CASKGTPVSTDTQYF. CDR3 nucleotide sequence: TGTGCCAGCAAAGGGACTCCGGTCAGCACAGATACGCAGTATTTT.

In its sample, this clonotype was seen a few times. The V gene is TRBV23-1, the J gene TRBJ2-3, with D perhaps matching TRBD1 or TRBD2 (5 bases each). TRBV23-1 is marked as an open reading frame, function uncertain. The CDR3 is made up of 15 amino acids. The germline V and J ends were trimmed by 4 bases and 0 bases, with 11 bases remaining between them. CDR3 bases: TGCGCCAGCAGTCTCCGGGACGGAAGCACAGATACGCAGTATTTT. Translation gives CASSLRDGSTDTQYF.

This clonotype was seen a few times. The chain joins TRBV7-9 to TRBJ2-1, with D perhaps matching TRBD1 (8 bases). V shed 4 bases and J shed 14 bases, with 12 bases lying between them. The CDR3 extends over 11 amino acids. Germline V gives CDR1 SEHNR, CDR2 FQNEAQ (reference sequence). The CDR3 nucleotides read TGTGCCAGCAGCTCACAGGGGGGGAAGTTCTTC. Its protein is CASSSQGGKFF.

The rearrangement uses TRBV7-2 and TRBJ2-7, with D possibly TRBD1 on 6 matching bases. Germline CDR1 is SGHTA and CDR2 is FQGNSA. This CDR3 contains 14 residues. The V end was cut by 2 bases, the J end by 4 bases, with 12 bases between. CDR3 amino acids: CASSLLTGFYEQYF. Written as DNA, the CDR3 is TGTGCCAGCAGCTTATTGACAGGTTTTTACGAGCAGTACTTC.

This clonotype was counted ten times or more. The chain combines TRBV2 with TRBJ2-3; D is undetermined. Trimming removed 5 bases from V and 5 bases from J, with 5 bases in between. Germline-derived CDR1 and CDR2 are SNHLY and FYNNEI. CDR3 size: 11 residues. In DNA, the CDR3 is TGTGCCAGCAGTAGGGTAGATACGCAGTATTTT. This codes for CASSRVDTQYF.

This sequence joins TRBV20-1 and TRBJ2-1; 7 nucleotides match TRBD2. V lost 3 bases and J lost 9; bases outside the gene matches: 5. CDR3 size: 12 residues. The germline V gene has CDR1 DFQATT and CDR2 SNEGSKA (reference sequence). The CDR3 sequence: CSASPTSLEQFF. Written as DNA, the CDR3 is TGCAGTGCTAGCCCGACTAGCCTTGAGCAGTTCTTC.

The chain combines TRBV29-1 with TRBJ1-1; 7 bases agree with TRBD1. V lost 5 bases to trimming and J lost 0 bases; unmatched junction nucleotides: 9. CDR1 is SQVTM, CDR2 ANQGSEA, per germline. The CDR3 covers 15 residues. This CDR3 is CSVLRTGALNTEAFF. Here the CDR3 DNA reads TGCAGCGTTCTGCGTACAGGGGCCCTGAACACTGAAGCTTTCTTT. The full variable domain, completed using reference TRBV29-1 and TRBJ1-1, is SAVISQKPSRDICQRGTSLTIQCQVDSQVTMMFWYRQQPGQSLTLIATANQGSEATYESGFVIDKFPISRPNLTFSTLTVSNMSPEDSSIYLCSVLRTGALNTEAFFGQGTRLTVV.

The V call is TRBV25-1, the J call TRBJ1-6; 9 positions match TRBD1. Unmatched junction bases numbered 4, after V lost 2 bases and J lost 8 bases. Germline assignment: CDR1 MGHDK and CDR2 SYGVNS. This CDR3 spans 15 amino acids. The CDR3, as DNA: TGTGCCAGCAGTGAAAACAGGGGGCGAGATTCACCCCTCCACTTT. Residues: CASSENRGRDSPLHF.

This sequence joins TRBV4-1 and TRBJ2-4; TRBD1 might be the D (5 bases). The germline CDR1 and CDR2 sequences are MGHRA and YSYEKL. The CDR3 is made up of 13 amino acids. Trimming took off 8 bases at V and 0 bases at J, with 8 bases between the two ends. The CDR3 region has the DNA TGCGCCAGCCAAGGGGTAGCCAAAAACATTCAGTACTTC. Translating gives CASQGVAKNIQYF.

This clonotype occurred a few times. The rearrangement joins TRBV20-1 to TRBJ2-1; TRBD2 matches 8 bases. Unmatched junction bases numbered 14, after V lost 1 base and J lost 0 bases. Germline assignment: CDR1 DFQATT and CDR2 SNEGSKA (reference sequence). The CDR3 sequence is 19 residues long. The CDR3 region has the DNA TGCAGTGCTAGAGGCGTCCCACCAGCGGGGGTCGGCTCCTACAATGAGCAGTTCTTC. This translates into CSARGVPPAGVGSYNEQFF.

The chain combines TRBV7-6 with TRBJ1-1; D not resolved. The V end was cut by 8 bases, the J end by 10 bases, with 20 bases between. The V gene's germline CDR1 is SGHVS and CDR2 FNYEAQ. The CDR3 totals 13 residues. As DNA, the CDR3 is TGTGCCAGCGGCCCCATAGGTGTGCTGGGAGCTTTCTTT. This gives the protein CASGPIGVLGAFF. Together with reference TRBV7-6 and TRBJ1-1, the CDR3 gives the full variable domain: GAGVSQSPRYKVTKRGQDVALRCDPISGHVSLYWYRQALGQGPEFLTYFNYEAQQDKSGLPNDRFSAERPEGSISTLTIQRTEQRDSAMYRCASGPIGVLGAFFGQGTRLTVV.

There are a few counts of this clonotype. This chain uses TRBV12-3 or TRBV12-4 with TRBJ1-2, with 8 positions matching TRBD1. V was clipped by 10 bases and J by 5 bases; unmatched bases: 12. The CDR3 consists of 14 residues. The CDR3 protein is CATTTGQGRYGYTF. As DNA, the CDR3 is TGTGCCACCACAACAGGACAGGGACGGTATGGCTACACCTTC.